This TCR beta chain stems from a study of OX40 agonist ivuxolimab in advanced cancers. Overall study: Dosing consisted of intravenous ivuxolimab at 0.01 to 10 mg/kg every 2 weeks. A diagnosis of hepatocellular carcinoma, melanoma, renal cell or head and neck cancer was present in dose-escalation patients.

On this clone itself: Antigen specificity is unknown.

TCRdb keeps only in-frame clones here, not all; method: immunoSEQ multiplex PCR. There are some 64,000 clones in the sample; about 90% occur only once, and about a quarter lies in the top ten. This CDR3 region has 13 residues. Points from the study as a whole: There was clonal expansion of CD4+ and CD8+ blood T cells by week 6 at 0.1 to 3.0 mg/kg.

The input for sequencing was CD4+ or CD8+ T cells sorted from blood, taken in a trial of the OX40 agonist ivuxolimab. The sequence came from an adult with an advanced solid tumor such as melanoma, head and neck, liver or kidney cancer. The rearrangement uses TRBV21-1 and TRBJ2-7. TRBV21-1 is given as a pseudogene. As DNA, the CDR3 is TGTGCCAGAGCCTGCCTCAGCTCCTACGAGCAGTACTTC. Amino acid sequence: CARACLSSYEQYF.